This paragraph covers one T cell receptor beta chain sequence. Sequencing was performed with immunoSEQ multiplex PCR; in TCRdb, only in-frame clones are kept and a portion is missing. The table has about 56,000 clones, around nine tenths seen once. The CDR3 loop spans 13 amino acids. Trimming cost V 7 bases and J 8 bases, with 16 bases left between them. Per germline, CDR1 MNHNS and CDR2 SASEGT. This sample stems from a study of T cell changes during pregnancy in multiple sclerosis. Input material: peripheral blood from another person, used as feeder cells. The receptor was derived from a human donor whose cells served as feeder cells for cultures in a pregnancy study. The V and J genes are TRBV6-1 and TRBJ2-3; D gene uncertain. CDR3 in DNA: TGTGCCAGCACCCCCAGTTTTTTCGTTACGCAGTATTTT. It yields the protein CASTPSFFVTQYF.